This T cell receptor (beta chain) was obtained from a study of CD8+CD57+ T cells in acquired aplastic anemia. For sequencing, patients were chosen who had shown expansion of CD8+CD57+ cells by flow cytometry. Severe acquired aplastic anemia was diagnosed in all patients. Patients had undergone no therapy by the time their blood was sampled. The ends lost 6 bases at V and 5 bases at J; junction bases unmatched: 13. The CDR3 is made up of 16 amino acids. Germline CDR1 is MNHEY and CDR2 is SVGAGI. Regarding the study as a whole: Patients and controls shared under 35 CD8+ CDR3 sequences, highly expressed in patients.

This clonotype came up many times. What it binds is unknown. Both TCR beta VDJ combination and CDR3 sequence profiling were carried out. Genomic DNA was the template for this profiling. TCRdb used MiXCR to reprocess the reads, holding one entry per CDR3 protein. The table has about 180,000 distinct CDR3 sequences, 63% seen once. Sample: sorted CD4+, CD8+, or CD8+CD57+ T cells (not recorded which) from PBMCs. This TCR was recovered from a human donor with aplastic anemia. This rearrangement joins TRBV6-5 to TRBJ1-2; 9 bases map to TRBD1. In DNA form, the CDR3 reads TGTGCCAGCAGATATTTCAGACAGGGGGAAGGATATGGCTACACCTTC. Amino acid sequence: CASRYFRQGEGYGYTF.